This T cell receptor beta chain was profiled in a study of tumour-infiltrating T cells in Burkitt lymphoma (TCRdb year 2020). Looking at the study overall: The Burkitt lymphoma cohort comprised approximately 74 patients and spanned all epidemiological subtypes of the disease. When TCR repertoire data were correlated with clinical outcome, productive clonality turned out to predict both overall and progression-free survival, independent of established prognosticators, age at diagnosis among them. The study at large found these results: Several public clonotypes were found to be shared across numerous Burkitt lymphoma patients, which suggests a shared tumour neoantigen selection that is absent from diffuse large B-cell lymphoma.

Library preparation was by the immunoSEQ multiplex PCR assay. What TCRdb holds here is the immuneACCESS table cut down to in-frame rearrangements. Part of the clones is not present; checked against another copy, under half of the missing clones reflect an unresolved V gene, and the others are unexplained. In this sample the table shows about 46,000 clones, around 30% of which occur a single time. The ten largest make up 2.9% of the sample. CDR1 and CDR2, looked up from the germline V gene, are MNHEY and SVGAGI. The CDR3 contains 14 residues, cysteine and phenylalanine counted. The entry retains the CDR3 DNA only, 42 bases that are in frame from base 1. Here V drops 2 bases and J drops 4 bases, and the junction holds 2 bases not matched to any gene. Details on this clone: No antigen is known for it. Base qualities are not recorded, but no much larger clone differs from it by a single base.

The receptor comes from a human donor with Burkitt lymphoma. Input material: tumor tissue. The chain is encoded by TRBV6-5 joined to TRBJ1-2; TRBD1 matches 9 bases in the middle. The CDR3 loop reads CASSYATGGYGYTF. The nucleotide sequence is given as TGTGCCAGCAGTTACGCGACAGGGGGCTATGGCTACACCTTC.